This T cell receptor (beta chain) was profiled in a study of cytomegalovirus exposure and HLA in healthy donors. The PCR was carried out with 60 Vbeta primers and 13 Jbeta primers. Method: immunoSEQ multiplex PCR; TCRdb's copy keeps in-frame clones and lacks some. The sample carries about 130,000 clones, 60% to 85% recorded once. Points on this clone: The antigen remains unidentified.

Germline V lookup: CDR1 MDHEN, CDR2 SYDVKM. This CDR3 is built from 14 residues. V lost 2 bases to trimming and J lost 2 bases, with 9 bases between them. Study-level findings and limits: Per a later analysis, HLA-associated TCR beta chains showed more clonal expansion than other, equally common TCR beta chains. Association of a missense DCLRE1C variant with TCR beta V- and J-gene trimming was reported in a later analysis. Presence/absence analyses assumed roughly uniform sequencing depth across donors.

Sequenced input: PBMCs. The chain employs TRBV28 and TRBJ1-1; D unresolved. This receptor was obtained from a woman aged 40 to 50 in good health and CMV-seronegative. CDR3 DNA sequence: TGTGCCAGCAGTTTAGAGGGCGGAAACACTGAAGCTTTCTTT. Protein sequence: CASSLEGGNTEAFF. Drawing the rest from reference TRBV28 and TRBJ1-1, the complete variable domain is DVKVTQSSRYLVKRTGEKVFLECVQDMDHENMFWYRQDPGLGLRLIYFSYDVKMKEKGDIPEGYSVSREKKERFSLILESASTNQTSMYLCASSLEGGNTEAFFGQGTRLTVV.